This section outlines one T cell receptor beta chain sequence together with its context. This clonotype was seen a few times. It lacks a known antigen. Base qualities are not at hand, and no much larger clone is one base apart. The library was made by 5' RACE. Sequencing instrument: Illumina HiSeq 2000. Template switching added a universal primer binding site, and the final cDNA carried a unique molecular identifier that allowed TCR cDNA molecules to be counted accurately. Specific primers in the conserved constant-segment region were used to synthesize first-strand cDNA for the TCR alpha and beta chains. To control for contamination, every cDNA library carried two barcodes: a SMART-Mk sample barcode plus Illumina barcodes. TruSeq adapter sequences and Illumina sample barcodes were added in two successive PCR steps. Sequencing of the TCR alpha and beta cDNA libraries was done on the Illumina HiSeq platform using custom primers. The study's processing was this. Raw reads were processed with MiGEC to extract unique molecular identifiers, and MiXCR was used to determine CDR3 positions. For each individual, recombination models were inferred using an EM algorithm with the repgenHMM and IGoR tools. The analysis of shared clonotypes was done with the tcR package in R, with sharing normalized by the product of cloneset sizes. To study raw recombination free of thymic and clonal selection effects, out-of-frame nonproductive sequences were analyzed. Using fastp at Q25 and MiXCR, TCRdb reprocessed the public reads and kept productive beta chains. Here each entry gathers all rows of one CDR3 protein and keeps the most common genes and DNA. In this record, the V and J calls reflect TCRdb's handling and not the investigators' own analysis. Here the sample has roughly 540,000 distinct CDR3 sequences; about 20% occur a single time. Of the sample, about 0.93% falls within the top ten clones.

This entry is derived from a study of identical twins listed by TCRdb under 2016. At the level of the whole study: To test whether fetal clonotypes persist, the study used deep sequencing on TCR alpha and beta repertoires from monozygotic twins, unrelated adults of various ages, and cord blood. To rule out contamination, replicate twin experiments were performed at different times with different library preparation protocols.

Overall study results and their limits: Excess twin sharing in beta out-of-frame sequences was weaker because fewer shared sequences lowered the signal-to-noise ratio. Conclusions relied on cross-sectional statistical analysis, since the same donors could not be followed over many years. Invariant T cells such as MAIT and iNKT could partly confound zero-insertion analyses, although diverse VJ usage argued against such confounding for most clonotypes. Fewer insertions were carried by abundant cord blood beta clonotypes, a similar but weaker trend appeared in young adult naive repertoires, and no such trend appeared in memory repertoires. Compared with coincidental sharing between unrelated individuals, an excess of low generation-probability sequences was observed among out-of-frame TCR alpha sequences shared between twins. Recombination models systematically underestimated out-of-frame TCR alpha sharing in monozygotic twins but agreed with sharing between unrelated individuals.

Every donor was a healthy Caucasian. The twin cohort comprised three pairs of female monozygotic twins, all aged about 18 to 29 years. CD4+ and CD8+ T cell populations were isolated with positive isolation kits from Invitrogen. From the cysteine through the phenylalanine, the CDR3 covers 15 amino acids. Of all the DNA, just the CDR3 is kept, 45 bases in frame from base 1. Trimming removed 3 bases from V and 7 bases from J; the gene matches leave 7 bases unexplained. These data also formed part of another study, on T cells expressing NK-cell markers. As described in the second report: Three sorted T-cell subsets (CD3+CD56+NKG2C+, CD3+CD56+NKG2C- and CD3+CD56-NKG2C+) from 7 to 9 donors had their TCR beta-chain repertoires profiled. Among the eight sequenced donors, only one was HCMV-seronegative, while the other seven were HCMV-seropositive. In several experiments an anti-gammadeltaTCR antibody was added to restrict sorting to alphabetaTCR-expressing T cells. In a handful of donors, the dominant CD3+CD56+NKG2C+ clonotypes were among the top 10 CD8+ clonotypes and accounted for roughly 1.0-8% of CD8+ T cells. Those dominant clonotypes were again the most abundant among CD3+CD56-NKG2C+ cells in several donors, at about 25-65%. Whether the expanded NKG2C-expressing T cell clones were specific for HCMV antigens was left unclear. The study sequenced eight donors, all healthy volunteers chosen at random: three men and five women. A commercial ELISA kit detecting HCMV-specific IgG in serum was used to determine HCMV serostatus. MIGEC handled demultiplexing of the reads and grouping by UMI, while MiTCR was used to assemble and quantify clonotypes. To remove erroneous sequences, TCR cDNA sequences were retained only when supported by two or more reads. The tcR package was used for downstream repertoire analysis, and clonotypes were matched between fractions using CDR3 nucleotide sequence together with V segment. VDJmatch was used to annotate antigen specificity against VDJdb, with one amino acid substitution allowed in CDR3.

The TCR comes from a woman aged 18-29 years in good health. Input material: CD4+ T cells sorted from blood. The chain is made from TRBV12-3 or TRBV12-4 and TRBJ2-1, and 9 junctional nucleotides match TRBD2. The sequenced DNA is TGTGCCAGCAGTTTTCCAGGGAGCGGGAGGAATGAGCAGTTCTTC. It is translated as CASSFPGSGRNEQFF.